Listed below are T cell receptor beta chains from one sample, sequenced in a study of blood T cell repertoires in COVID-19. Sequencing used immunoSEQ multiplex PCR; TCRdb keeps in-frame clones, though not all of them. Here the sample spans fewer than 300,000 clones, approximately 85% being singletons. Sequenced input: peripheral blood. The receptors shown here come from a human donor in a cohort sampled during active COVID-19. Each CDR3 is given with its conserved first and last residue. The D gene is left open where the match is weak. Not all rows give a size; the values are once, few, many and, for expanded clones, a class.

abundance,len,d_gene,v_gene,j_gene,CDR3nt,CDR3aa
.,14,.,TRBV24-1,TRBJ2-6,TGTGCCACTTCAACCGGCTCTGGGGCCAACGTCCTGACTTTC,CATSTGSGANVLTF
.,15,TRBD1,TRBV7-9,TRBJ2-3,TGTGCCAGCAGCTTAGAGACAGGGGCAACAGATACGCAGTATTTT,CASSLETGATDTQYF
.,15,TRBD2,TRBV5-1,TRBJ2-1,TGCGCCAGCAGCGGTGGGGCTAGCGGGAGCAATGAGCAGTTCTTC,CASSGGASGSNEQFF
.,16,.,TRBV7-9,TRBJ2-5,TGTGCCAGCAGCCTACCGAGAACTGACAGTCGTGAGACCCAGTACTTC,CASSLPRTDSRETQYF
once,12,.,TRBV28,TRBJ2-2,TGTGCCAGCAGTTTGAGTACCGGGGAGCTGTTTTTT,CASSLSTGELFF
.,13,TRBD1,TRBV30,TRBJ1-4,TGTGCCTGGGCGGGACAGGGAACTGAAAAACTGTTTTTT,CAWAGQGTEKLFF
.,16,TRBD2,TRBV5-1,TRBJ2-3,TGCGCCAGCAGCTTGGGATTGGGACTAACCACAGATACGCAGTATTTT,CASSLGLGLTTDTQYF
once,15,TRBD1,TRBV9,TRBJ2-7,TGTGCCAGCAGCGTAGAGACAGGGGGAACCTACGAGCAGTACTTC,CASSVETGGTYEQYF
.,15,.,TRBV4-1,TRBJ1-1,TGCGCCAGCAGCCAAGTAGGGGGTCTGAACACTGAAGCTTTCTTT,CASSQVGGLNTEAFF
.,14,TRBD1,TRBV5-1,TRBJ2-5,TGCGCCAGCAGCCCAAGGACAGGAGGAGAGACCCAGTACTTC,CASSPRTGGETQYF
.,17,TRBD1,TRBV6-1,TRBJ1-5,TGTGCCAGCAGTGTTCTCCAATCTACAGGGGAAGGTCAGCCCCAGCATTTT,CASSVLQSTGEGQPQHF
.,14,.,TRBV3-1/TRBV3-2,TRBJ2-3,TGTGCCAGCAGCCCGGGTTTCTCCTCAGATACGCAGTATTTT,CASSPGFSSDTQYF
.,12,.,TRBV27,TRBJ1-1,TGTGCCAGCAGCCATCCCGCAGGATTAACTTTCTTT,CASSHPAGLTFF
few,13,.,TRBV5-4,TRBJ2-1,TGTGCCAGCAGTTCAAATCGCCAGGCTGAGCAGTTCTTC,CASSSNRQAEQFF
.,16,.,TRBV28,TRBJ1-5,TGTGCCAGCAGTTCGACAGGCCTCAATAGCAATCAGCCCCAGCATTTT,CASSSTGLNSNQPQHF
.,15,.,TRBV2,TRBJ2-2,TGTGCCAGCAGTTCCGACCGGACGGGAACCGGGGAGCTGTTTTTT,CASSSDRTGTGELFF
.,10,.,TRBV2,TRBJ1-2,TGTGCCAGCAGAAGACAGGGCTACACCTTC,CASRRQGYTF
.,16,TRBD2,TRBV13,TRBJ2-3,TGTGCCAGCAGCTACCGGACTAGCGGAGGGACAGATACGCAGTATTTT,CASSYRTSGGTDTQYF
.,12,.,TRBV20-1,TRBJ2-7,TGCAGTGCTGGTGACGTCTCCTACGAGCAGTACTTC,CSAGDVSYEQYF
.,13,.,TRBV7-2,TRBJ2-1,TGTGCCAGCAGAGGGGCCCCGGGCCCAAGAATATTCTTC,CASRGAPGPRIFF
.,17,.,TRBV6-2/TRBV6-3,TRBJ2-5,TGTGCCAGCAGTTACAAATGGTCCAGCGGAGGGGAGGAGACCCAGTACTTC,CASSYKWSSGGEETQYF
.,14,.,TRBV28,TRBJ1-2,TGTGCCAGCAGTGCCTCAGGGCTTATCTATGGCTACACCTTC,CASSASGLIYGYTF
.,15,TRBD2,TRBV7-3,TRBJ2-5,TGTGCCAGCAGCTATATAGCGGGAGTAGGGGAGACCCAGTACTTC,CASSYIAGVGETQYF
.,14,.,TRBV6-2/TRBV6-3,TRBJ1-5,TGTGCCAGCAGTTATTTGCAAGCCAATCAGCCCCAGCATTTT,CASSYLQANQPQHF
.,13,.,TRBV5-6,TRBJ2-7,TGTGCCAGCAGCTTAGCGGCACTCTACGAGCAGTACTTC,CASSLAALYEQYF
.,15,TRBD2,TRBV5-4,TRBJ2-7,TGTGCCAGCAGCTTGGGGACGGGAGGGACCTACGAGCAGTACTTC,CASSLGTGGTYEQYF
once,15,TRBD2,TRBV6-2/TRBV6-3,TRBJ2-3,TGTGCCAGCAGCTCTGGACTAGCGGGGAGAGATACGCAGTATTTT,CASSSGLAGRDTQYF
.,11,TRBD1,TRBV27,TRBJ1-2,TGTGCCAGCAGTTCGGACAGGGGCTACACCTTC,CASSSDRGYTF
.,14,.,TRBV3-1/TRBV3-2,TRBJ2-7,TGTGCCAGCAGCCATAGTGGGCAGAGCTACGAGCAGTACTTC,CASSHSGQSYEQYF
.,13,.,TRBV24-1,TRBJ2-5,TGTGCCACCAGTGGGGCAGGTGGAGAGACCCAGTACTTC,CATSGAGGETQYF
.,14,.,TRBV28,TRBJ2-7,TGTGCCAGCAGTTCACGGGACTTCAACTACGAGCAGTACTTC,CASSSRDFNYEQYF
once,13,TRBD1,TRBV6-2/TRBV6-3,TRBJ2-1,TGTGCCAGCAGGCCTACAGGGGTAGGTGAGCAGTTCTTC,CASRPTGVGEQFF
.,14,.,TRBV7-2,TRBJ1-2,TGTGCCAGCAGCTTGGGCCAGGCTAACTATGGCTACACCTTC,CASSLGQANYGYTF
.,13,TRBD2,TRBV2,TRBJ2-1,TGTGCCAGCGGACTAGCGGGGTACAATGAGCAGTTCTTC,CASGLAGYNEQFF
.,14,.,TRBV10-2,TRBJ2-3,TGCGCCAGCAGATCGCTTGCGAGCACAGATACGCAGTATTTT,CASRSLASTDTQYF
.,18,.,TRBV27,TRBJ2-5,TGTGCCAGCAGTTCCCAGGGGCCCTCACGAATGGGACAAGAGACCCAGTACTTC,CASSSQGPSRMGQETQYF
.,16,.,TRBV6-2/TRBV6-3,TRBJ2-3,TGTGCCAGCAGTTACCACTCGGGATCGAGCACAGATACGCAGTATTTT,CASSYHSGSSTDTQYF
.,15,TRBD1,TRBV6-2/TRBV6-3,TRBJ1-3,TGTGCCAGCAGCTCCGGACAGGCCCCGAGAAACACCATATATTTT,CASSSGQAPRNTIYF
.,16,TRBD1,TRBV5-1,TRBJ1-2,TGCGCCAGCAGCCCCGGACAGGGCAACATAAACTATGGCTACACCTTC,CASSPGQGNINYGYTF
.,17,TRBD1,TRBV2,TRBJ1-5,TGTGCCAGCAGCACTGACCCCGGACAGGGCGCCGGTCAGCCCCAGCATTTT,CASSTDPGQGAGQPQHF
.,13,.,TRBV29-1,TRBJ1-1,TGCAGCGTTGATCAGAATATGAACACTGAAGCTTTCTTT,CSVDQNMNTEAFF
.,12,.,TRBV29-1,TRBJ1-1,TGCAGCTTAGGAAGGGGAGGCACTGAAGCTTTCTTT,CSLGRGGTEAFF
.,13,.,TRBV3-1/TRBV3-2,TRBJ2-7,TGTGCCAGCAGCCAAAAAGGGGACTCCGAGCAGTACTTC,CASSQKGDSEQYF
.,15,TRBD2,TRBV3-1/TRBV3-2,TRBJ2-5,TGTGCCAGCAGCCAAGGGGGAGCGGGAGCAGAGACCCAGTACTTC,CASSQGGAGAETQYF
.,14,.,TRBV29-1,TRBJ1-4,TGCAGCGTTACGGTCGGGACAACCCCCGAAAAACTGTTTTTT,CSVTVGTTPEKLFF
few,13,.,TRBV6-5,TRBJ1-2,TGTGCCAGCATCGGGTCTCTCAGCTATGGCTACACCTTC,CASIGSLSYGYTF
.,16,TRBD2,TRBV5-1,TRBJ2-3,TGCGCCAGCAGCGAAAGGACTAGCGGGGCCGCAGATACGCAGTATTTT,CASSERTSGAADTQYF
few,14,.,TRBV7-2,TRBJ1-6,TGTGCCAGCAGCCCCCGGACAGACAATTCACCCCTCCACTTT,CASSPRTDNSPLHF
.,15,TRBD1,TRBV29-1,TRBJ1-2,TGCAGCGTTACCCCGGGACAGGGACTAATAGGTGGCTACACCTTC,CSVTPGQGLIGGYTF
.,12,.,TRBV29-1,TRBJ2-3,TGCAGCGGTGAAAGAGGCACAGATACGCAGTATTTT,CSGERGTDTQYF
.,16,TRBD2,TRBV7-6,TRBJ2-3,TGTGCCAGCAGCGCCGGAATAGCGGGAGGTTCAGATACGCAGTATTTT,CASSAGIAGGSDTQYF
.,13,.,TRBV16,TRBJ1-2,TGTGCCAGCAGACCTCACAGAAACTATGGCTACACCTTC,CASRPHRNYGYTF
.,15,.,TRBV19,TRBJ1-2,TGTGCCAGTAGCAAGGGACGGACAGCTAACTATGGCTACACCTTC,CASSKGRTANYGYTF